Below are 29 T cell receptor beta chains sequenced from a single sample in a study of blood T cell repertoires in COVID-19 (dated by TCRdb to the early 2020s). Libraries were prepared through the immunoSEQ multiplex PCR assay. This is the immuneACCESS table as TCRdb keeps it, with only in-frame sequences that have V and J called. A part of the clones is gone; compared with another copy, unresolved V genes explain less than half, and the rest is unexplained. This sample lists roughly 110,000 clones; nearly 90% were detected once. Together, the top ten hold more than 7% of the sample. The sample was peripheral blood. These receptor sequences come from a woman between 65 and 79 years old who had recovered from COVID-19.

This rearrangement joins TRBV5-8 to TRBJ2-7, with D tentatively TRBD2 (6 bases). Trimming left V 7 bases short and J 3 bases short, with 20 bases between. This CDR3 has 15 amino acids. Per germline, CDR1 SGHTS and CDR2 YDEGEE. The CDR3 DNA reads as TGTGCCAGCGCCCGCCCCTTCCAGGGACTCTACGAGCAGTACTTC. As protein: CASARPFQGLYEQYF.

The chain combines TRBV18 with TRBJ1-1, with D unresolved. V was shortened by 8 bases and J by 1 base, with 11 bases between the two germline ends. CDR1 is KGHSH and CDR2 is LQKENI in the germline V gene. The length of the CDR3 is 13 residues. CDR3 sequence (DNA): TGTGCCAGCGTACTTTCGCAGAACACTGAAGCTTTCTTT. Protein sequence: CASVLSQNTEAFF.

This clone appeared once. The junction differs from germline at one of its ends, possibly a read error. This rearrangement joins TRBV5-6 to TRBJ1-2; 8 bases match TRBD1. Looked up from germline, CDR1 is SGHDT and CDR2 is YYEEEE. The CDR3 extends over 11 amino acids. CDR3 amino acids: CASSYGDRSDF. In DNA form, the CDR3 reads TGTGCCAGCAGCTACGGGGACAGGTCAGACTTC.

V usage is TRBV30 and J usage is TRBJ1-5; possibly TRBD1 for D (6 bases). Germline-derived CDR1 and CDR2 are GTSNPN and SVGIG (reference sequence). V lost 5 bases, J lost 6 bases, and 14 bases lay in between. This CDR3 is 13 amino acids long. CDR3 sequence reads: CAWAHREGQPQHF. CDR3 bases: TGTGCCTGGGCCCACAGGGAGGGTCAGCCCCAGCATTTT. The full variable domain, rest sourced from reference TRBV30 and TRBJ1-5, is SQTIHQWPATLVQPVGSPLSLECTVEGTSNPNLYWYRQAAGRGLQLLFYSVGIGQISSEVPQNLSASRPQDRQFILSSKKLLLSDSGFYLCAWAHREGQPQHFGDGTRLSIL.

J is TRBJ1-1 and V is TRBV10-3, with D maybe TRBD1 (5 bases). Germline values: CDR1 ENHRY, CDR2 SYGVKD. The CDR3 is 15 amino acids. V was shortened by 5 bases and J by 4 bases, with 17 bases between the two germline ends. The CDR3 DNA reads TGTGCCATCAGTCCCGGGACCGCGGGGGGCACTGAAGCTTTCTTT. Encoded protein: CAISPGTAGGTEAFF.

The chain couples TRBV30 to TRBJ1-1, with TRBD1 identical over 7 bases. This CDR3 is 13 amino acids long. V gave up 1 base and J gave up 6 bases; unmatched junction bases: 5. The germline V gene encodes CDR1 GTSNPN and CDR2 SVGIG (reference sequence). The CDR3: CAWSGQGVPEAFF. The CDR3 DNA is TGTGCCTGGAGTGGGCAGGGGGTCCCTGAAGCTTTCTTT. The full variable domain, with the rest looked up from reference TRBV30 and TRBJ1-1, is SQTIHQWPATLVQPVGSPLSLECTVEGTSNPNLYWYRQAAGRGLQLLFYSVGIGQISSEVPQNLSASRPQDRQFILSSKKLLLSDSGFYLCAWSGQGVPEAFFGQGTRLTVV.

The chain couples TRBV7-2 to TRBJ2-5, with TRBD1 matching over 7 bases. This CDR3 region has 17 residues. V shed 1 base and J 5 bases; nucleotides not matched to a gene: 13. Per germline, CDR1 SGHTA and CDR2 FQGNSA. CDR3 nucleotides: TGTGCCAGCAGCTTAGTGTCAAAGGGGGCAATGCGGGAGACCCAGTACTTC. Protein: CASSLVSKGAMRETQYF.

The gene calls are TRBV23-1 and TRBJ1-5; D is possibly TRBD1 (5 bases). TRBV23-1 qualifies as an ORF whose function is uncertain. Trimming stripped 11 bases from V and 4 bases from J, with 15 bases between. There are 13 residues in the CDR3. The CDR3 protein is CAFTGNENQPQHF. DNA for the CDR3: TGCGCCTTTACAGGCAATGAGAATCAGCCCCAGCATTTT.

V usage is TRBV24-1 and J usage is TRBJ2-4; 10 nucleotides line up with TRBD1. CDR1 is KGHDR and CDR2 is SFDVKD in the germline V gene. The length of the CDR3 is 15 residues. Losses at the gene ends were 3 bases for V and 7 bases for J; bases not matched to a gene: 5. Here the CDR3 reads CATSDTRDRGNIQYF. The CDR3 nucleotides are TGTGCCACCAGTGATACCCGGGACAGGGGCAACATTCAGTACTTC.

The V gene is TRBV4-1, the J gene TRBJ2-7; 8 nucleotides line up with TRBD1. V gave up 4 bases and J gave up 2 bases; unmatched junction bases: 7. CDR1 is MGHRA, CDR2 YSYEKL, per germline. This CDR3 region has 15 residues. The CDR3 sequence: CASSPTGGRTYEQYF. The CDR3 DNA is TGCGCCAGCAGCCCCACAGGGGGGAGAACCTACGAGCAGTACTTC.

The chain joins TRBV6-2 or TRBV6-3 to TRBJ2-7, with D possibly matching TRBD2 (5 bases). Germline V gene lookup returns CDR1 MNHEY and CDR2 SVGEGT. V shed 2 bases and J shed 3 bases, with 11 bases lying between them. The CDR3 is made up of 14 amino acids. The CDR3 region is CASSYRGYLYEQYF. The CDR3 DNA follows: TGTGCCAGCAGTTACCGAGGGTATCTCTACGAGCAGTACTTC.

The chain uses TRBV18 and TRBJ2-7; D is unclear. Trimming took 2 bases from V and 7 from J, leaving 18 bases between them. The CDR3 has 15 amino acids. Looked up from germline, CDR1 is KGHSH and CDR2 is LQKENI. The CDR3 loop is CASSPSRARISEQYF. CDR3 sequence (DNA): TGTGCCAGCTCACCAAGTCGCGCGAGGATCTCTGAGCAGTACTTC.

V and J are TRBV21-1 and TRBJ1-5; TRBD1 is the table's D call, not checked against the DNA. TRBV21-1 is termed a pseudogene. The CDR3 has 16 amino acids. CDR3 region: CASNGGGTGGSQPQHF. DNA of the CDR3: TGTGCCAGCAACGGAGGGGGGACAGGGGGCTCTCAGCCCCAGCATTTT.

The chain employs TRBV5-4 and TRBJ2-3; a possible D gene is TRBD1 (6 bases). The V gene's germline CDR1 is SGHNT and CDR2 YYREEE (reference sequence). The length of the CDR3 is 17 residues. V lost 3 bases, J lost 4 bases, and 21 bases lay in between. CDR3 nucleotide sequence: TGTGCCAGCAGCTACACAGGGTCCTCCCCCAGCTCAGATACGCAGTATTTT. This sequence encodes CASSYTGSSPSSDTQYF.

The rearrangement joins TRBV6-5 to TRBJ2-5, with TRBD2 identical over 9 bases. The germline gives CDR1 MNHEY, CDR2 SVGAGI. The V gene end was trimmed by 8 bases and the J gene end by 5 bases; junction bases not matched to a gene: 6. This CDR3 spans 13 amino acids. The CDR3 nucleotides are TGTGCCAGCGGGGCGGGAGGGCGCGAGACCCAGTACTTC. This encodes CASGAGGRETQYF.

The chain carries TRBV6-5 and TRBJ2-2; 14 nucleotides match TRBD2. V was pared by 6 bases and J by 6 bases, with 0 bases of the junction left unmatched. Germline V gene lookup returns CDR1 MNHEY and CDR2 SVGAGI. The CDR3 sequence is 14 residues long. For the CDR3, the DNA is TGTGCCAGCAGGGGACTAGCGGGGGCCGGGGAGCTGTTTTTT. It codes for CASRGLAGAGELFF.

V and J are TRBV7-2 and TRBJ1-5; 9 nucleotides match TRBD1. The CDR3 runs to 13 residues. Trimming at V came to 5 bases and at J to 5 bases, leaving 1 base not matched to a gene. CDR1 is SGHTA and CDR2 is FQGNSA in the germline V gene. The CDR3 region has the DNA TGTGCCAGCAGCCGGACAGGGGATCAGCCCCAGCATTTT. Its translation is CASSRTGDQPQHF.

This chain connects TRBV3-1 (or the pseudogene TRBV3-2) to TRBJ1-6, with TRBD1 matching over 9 bases. The germline gives CDR1 LGHDT, CDR2 YNNKEL (reference sequence). CDR3 size: 16 residues. Trimming removed 3 bases from V and 7 bases from J; junction bases left unmatched: 7. As DNA, the CDR3 is TGTGCCAGCAGCCACCACAACAGGGGGCCCAATTCACCCCTCCACTTT. Translated: CASSHHNRGPNSPLHF.

This clone appeared a few times. The rearrangement uses TRBV7-9 and TRBJ1-2, with 7 bases aligning to TRBD1. Trimming cost V 3 bases and J 7 bases; bases outside gene matches: 8. The CDR3 has 14 residues. Germline-derived CDR1 and CDR2 are SEHNR and FQNEAQ (reference sequence). In nucleotides, the CDR3 is TGTGCCAGCAGCTTGTCTGACAGGGCAGGTGGCTACACCTTC. Residues: CASSLSDRAGGYTF.

There are a few counts of this clone. This sequence joins TRBV5-1 and TRBJ1-4; 7 bases map to TRBD1. V was pared by 4 bases and J by 5 bases, with 5 bases of the junction left unmatched. The CDR3 runs 14 residues. Germline values: CDR1 SGHRS, CDR2 YFSETQ. CDR3 DNA sequence: TGCGCCAGCAGCCTGGGACAGCACAATGAAAAACTGTTTTTT. Protein product: CASSLGQHNEKLFF.

The rearrangement links TRBV5-1 to TRBJ1-2; D is possibly TRBD1 (6 bases). From germline, CDR1 is SGHRS and CDR2 YFSETQ. With 0 bases removed from V and 2 bases from J, the gap between germline ends came to 14 bases. The CDR3 covers 16 residues. CDR3 nucleotides: TGCGCCAGCAGCTTGGTTACAGGGACCCTAAACTATGGCTACACCTTC. Its protein product is CASSLVTGTLNYGYTF.

The rearrangement links TRBV5-4 to TRBJ1-1; D remains unclear. Germline V gene lookup returns CDR1 SGHNT and CDR2 YYREEE (reference sequence). V was trimmed by 1 base and J by 1 base, leaving 11 bases between them. CDR3 length equals 15 residues. The CDR3 nucleotides are TGTGCCAGCAGCTTGCCCGCCCGCGGGAACACTGAAGCTTTCTTT. This codes for CASSLPARGNTEAFF.

The chain couples TRBV7-2 to TRBJ2-3, with 12 positions matching TRBD1. CDR3 length equals 16 residues. Germline CDR1 SGHTA, CDR2 FQGNSA. J was trimmed by 6 bases and V by 5 bases; bases with no gene match: 9. The CDR3 loop reads CASSKGQGATMDTQYF. CDR3 DNA sequence: TGTGCCAGCAGCAAGGGACAGGGGGCGACGATGGATACGCAGTATTTT.

This sequence joins TRBV4-1 and TRBJ1-6, with TRBD1 matching 9 bases. The V gene's germline CDR1 is MGHRA and CDR2 YSYEKL. This CDR3 is 15 amino acids long. V lost 4 bases and J lost 7; bases outside the gene matches: 5. The CDR3 reads CASSPRDRANSPLHF. CDR3 nucleotides: TGCGCCAGCAGCCCCCGGGACAGGGCCAATTCACCCCTCCACTTT.

CDR3 amino acids: CASSQNYMSSGNTIYF. The DNA for the CDR3 is TGTGCCAGCAGCCAAAATTATATGAGCTCTGGAAACACCATATATTTT. The V call is TRBV3-1 (or the pseudogene TRBV3-2), the J call TRBJ1-3; D gene ambiguous. CDR1 is LGHDT, CDR2 YNNKEL, per germline (reference sequence). Trimming cost V 2 bases and J 0 bases, with 11 bases left between them. The CDR3 covers 16 residues.

The gene calls are TRBV5-1 and TRBJ2-1, with TRBD2 as a possible D gene (5 bases). Germline loops: CDR1 SGHRS, CDR2 YFSETQ. The CDR3 sequence is 15 residues long. V shed 5 bases and J shed 7 bases, with 19 bases lying between them. This CDR3 is CASRVMGVGRNEQFF. The DNA for the CDR3 is TGCGCCAGCAGGGTTATGGGAGTAGGTAGGAATGAGCAGTTCTTC.

The J gene is TRBJ1-6, the V gene TRBV6-5; TRBD1 is a possible D gene (6 bases). Germline assignment: CDR1 MNHEY and CDR2 SVGAGI. Between the trimmed V and J ends, which lost 5 bases and 7 bases, there was a span of 12 bases. The CDR3 consists of 14 residues. The CDR3 DNA is TGTGCCAGCAGTACCGGGACACGGAATTCACCCCTCCACTTT. This translates into CASSTGTRNSPLHF.

The CDR3 nucleotides are TGTGCCAGCAGCTTAGGACAGGGGCGGAATGAAAAACTGTTTTTT. It codes for CASSLGQGRNEKLFF. J is TRBJ1-4 and V is TRBV11-2; TRBD1 aligns across 8 bases. Looked up from germline, CDR1 is SGHAT and CDR2 is FQNNGV. This CDR3 has 15 residues. V was clipped by 1 base and J by 5 bases; unmatched bases: 3.

The genes are TRBV6-5 and TRBJ2-7; weak D call: TRBD1 (6 bases). V lost 6 bases, J lost 2 bases, and 17 bases lay in between. The CDR3 loop spans 15 amino acids. The germline V gene has CDR1 MNHEY and CDR2 SVGAGI. This chain's CDR3 is CASSRRQDTPYEQYF. CDR3 sequence (DNA): TGTGCCAGCAGCCGACGACAGGACACCCCCTACGAGCAGTACTTC.